This TCR beta chain was found in a study of T cell clones after liver transplantation. V was clipped by 3 bases and J by 0 bases, with 12 bases between them. The CDR3 loop spans 17 amino acids. Germline CDR1 KGHSH, CDR2 LQKENI. Sequencing was performed with immunoSEQ multiplex PCR; in TCRdb, only in-frame clones are kept and a portion is missing. This sample yields 55,000 to 80,000 clones, of which about nine tenths are seen a single time; 2.7% belongs to the top ten. This clonotype originated in a human donor who received a liver transplant. The rearrangement links TRBV18 to TRBJ2-6; a possible D gene is TRBD1 (6 bases). The specimen comprised CD4+ T cells from blood, sampled before liver transplant. CDR3 coding DNA: TGTGCCAGCTCACCCCAGGGGACCTCCTCTGGGGCCAACGTCCTGACTTTC. It encodes CASSPQGTSSGANVLTF.